This T cell receptor (beta chain) was captured in a study of blood T cell repertoires in COVID-19. Study at large: The cDNA or gDNA used as material had been derived from T cells, B-cell-depleted T cells, or PBMCs.

Sequencing was performed with immunoSEQ multiplex PCR; in TCRdb, only in-frame clones are kept and a portion is missing. The sample has 20,000 to 25,000 clones, 70% to 90% seen once; the top ten hold around 10%. Trimming shortened V by 1 base and J by 6 bases, and 6 bases separated the two germline ends. Germline CDR1 is SGHRS and CDR2 is YFSETQ. This CDR3 comprises 12 residues. The TCR sequence derives from a human donor in a cohort sampled during active COVID-19. The donor label of this sample is uncertain. The rearrangement uses TRBV5-1 and TRBJ2-3, with a weak D call TRBD2 (5 bases). The material sequenced was peripheral blood. The CDR3: CASSLSGDTQYF. CDR3 sequence (DNA): TGCGCCAGCAGCTTGTCGGGGGATACGCAGTATTTT.